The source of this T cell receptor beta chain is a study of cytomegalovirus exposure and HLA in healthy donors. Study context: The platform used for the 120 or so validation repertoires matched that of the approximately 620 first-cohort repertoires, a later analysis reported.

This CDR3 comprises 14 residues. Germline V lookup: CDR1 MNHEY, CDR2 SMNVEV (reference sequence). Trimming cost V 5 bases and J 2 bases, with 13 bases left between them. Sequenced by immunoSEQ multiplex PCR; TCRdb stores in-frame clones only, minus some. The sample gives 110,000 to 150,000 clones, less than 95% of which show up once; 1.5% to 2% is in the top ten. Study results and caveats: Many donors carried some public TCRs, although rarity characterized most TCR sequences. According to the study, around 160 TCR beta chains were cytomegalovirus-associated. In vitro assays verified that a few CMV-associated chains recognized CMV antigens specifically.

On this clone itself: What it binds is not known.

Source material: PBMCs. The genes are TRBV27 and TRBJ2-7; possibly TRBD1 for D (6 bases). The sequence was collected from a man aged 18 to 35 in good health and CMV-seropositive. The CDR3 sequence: CASSNAGTTYEQYF. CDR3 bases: TGTGCCAGCAGTAACGCCGGGACAACCTACGAGCAGTACTTC.